Included here is one T cell receptor beta chain sequence, with context. TCRdb ran MiXCR on the 5' RACE reads and lists one entry per CDR3 protein. The table lists around 150,000 distinct CDR3 sequences, around 16% of them singletons. The data were obtained in a study of CD8 T cells in ankylosing spondylitis. The CDR3 has 14 residues. V shed 8 bases and J shed 6 bases, with 17 bases lying between them. Germline V gene sequence: CDR1 ENHRY, CDR2 SYGVKD. This clonotype was obtained from a male donor with ankylosing spondylitis or in good health (not recorded which). The sequenced sample consisted of blood, either unsorted or a sorted T cell fraction (not recorded which). The V call is TRBV10-3, the J call TRBJ2-1, with TRBD2 as a possible D gene (5 bases). This chain's CDR3 is CAIDEDPEGNEQFF. The CDR3 DNA reads as TGTGCCATCGACGAGGATCCCGAGGGCAATGAGCAGTTCTTC.